This TCR beta chain emerged from a study of blood T cell repertoires in COVID-19. Study details: Acute and convalescent COVID-19 samples came from the United States, Italy and Spain. PBMCs, B-cell-depleted T cells, or T cells were the source of the cDNA or gDNA that made up the material.

Original analysis: Estimation of nucleated cell counts was performed using reference gene primer amplification. Using immunoSEQ multiplex PCR, the repertoire was profiled, and TCRdb retains in-frame clones only, with some absent. V and J calls and clone size are copied from that table; D and trimming were computed from the DNA. The table records some 150,000 clones, around nine tenths of them present only once. This CDR3 region has 16 residues. V lost 4 bases to trimming and J lost 0 bases, with 10 bases between them. Germline CDR1 reads LNHNV; CDR2 reads YYDKDF (reference sequence). This chain joins TRBV15 and TRBJ1-6; no clear D. Material: peripheral blood. The TCR originated in a man in his fifties or sixties with active or convalescent COVID-19. CDR3 nucleotides: TGTGCCACCAGCACCCGACGGAGCTCCTATAATTCACCCCTCCACTTT. This codes for CATSTRRSSYNSPLHF.